This T cell receptor (beta chain) was profiled in a study of CD8 T cells in Susac syndrome. TCR beta sequences were obtained from blood CD8+ and CD4+ T cells. The multiple sclerosis control group comprised treatment-naive patients with stable or active relapsing-remitting disease. The authors negatively isolated CD8+ and CD4+ T cells and FACS-enriched TEMRA cells. Germline assignment: CDR1 MNHEY and CDR2 SVGAGI. CDR3 size: 13 residues. The ends were cut back, 8 bases at V and 3 bases at J, with 11 bases in the middle. Reverse transcription of about 0.5 to 1 ug RNA used random hexamers. Amplification of TCR beta CDR3 was carried out by immunoSEQ multiplex PCR, which covered 54 Vbeta and 13 Jbeta segments. MiXCR, applied by TCRdb to the immunoSEQ multiplex PCR reads, yields one record per CDR3 protein. The sample comprises fewer than 350,000 distinct CDR3 sequences, 92% of which are singletons, and approximately 0.065% rests with the top ten.

The rearrangement joins TRBV6-5 to TRBJ1-5; D not certain. Source material: CD4+ T cells from PBMCs. The sequence came from a human donor with multiple sclerosis. As DNA, the CDR3 is TGTGCCAGCTGCCCGGGGTTCAATCAGCCCCAGCATTTT. Its protein is CASCPGFNQPQHF.